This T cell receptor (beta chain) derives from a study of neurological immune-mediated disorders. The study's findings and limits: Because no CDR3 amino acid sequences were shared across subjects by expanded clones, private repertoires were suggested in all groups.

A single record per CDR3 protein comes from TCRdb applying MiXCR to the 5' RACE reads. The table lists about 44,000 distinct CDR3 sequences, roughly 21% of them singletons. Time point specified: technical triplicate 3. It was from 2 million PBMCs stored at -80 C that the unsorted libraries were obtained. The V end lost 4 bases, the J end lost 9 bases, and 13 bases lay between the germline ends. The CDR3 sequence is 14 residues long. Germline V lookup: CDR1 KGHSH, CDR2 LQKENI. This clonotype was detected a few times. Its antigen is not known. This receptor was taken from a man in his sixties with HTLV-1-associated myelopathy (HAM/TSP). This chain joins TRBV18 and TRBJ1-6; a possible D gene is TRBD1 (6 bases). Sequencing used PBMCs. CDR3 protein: CASSREQGGSPLHF. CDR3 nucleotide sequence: TGTGCCAGCTCACGGGAACAGGGCGGTTCACCCCTCCACTTT.